This T cell receptor beta chain is drawn from a study of blood T cell repertoires in COVID-19. About the study: Spain, Italy and the United States supplied samples that represented acute and convalescent COVID-19. Sources were T cells, B-cell-depleted T cells, or PBMCs; the material itself was cDNA or gDNA.

Source study methods: Nucleated cell number was recorded as an estimate derived from reference gene primer amplification. The assay was immunoSEQ multiplex PCR, and TCRdb's table has in-frame clones only and misses some. D and trimming were read from the DNA, whereas the V and J calls and clone size are those reported in that table. In the table there are 200,000 or so clones, about four fifths of which are singletons. Germline V lookup: CDR1 MNHEY, CDR2 SMNVEV (reference sequence). The CDR3 extends over 13 amino acids. V was cut by 2 bases and J by 5 bases, with 9 bases left in between. The genes are TRBV27 and TRBJ1-2, with D uncertain. This receptor was obtained from a woman aged 35 to 49 with acute or convalescent COVID-19. Sequencing input: peripheral blood. The CDR3 sequence is CASSLKGLYGYTF. CDR3 coding DNA: TGTGCCAGCAGTTTAAAAGGACTTTATGGCTACACCTTC.